This T cell receptor (beta chain) derives from a study of regulatory T cells in long-lasting Graves disease. HTBI primers from iRepertoire and Arm-PCR of CDR3 regions yielded the TCR beta libraries. Via MiXCR, TCRdb re-called the multiplex PCR reads, giving one row per CDR3 protein. The sample lists roughly 470,000 distinct CDR3 sequences; about 20% were seen once. There are many counts of this clonotype. As to time point: persistent/refractory GD, antithyroid drugs over 5 years with positive TRAb. PBMCs provided the RNA from which the TCR library was made. The V end was cut by 3 bases, the J end by 5 bases, with 13 bases between. Germline V gene data show CDR1 as SNHLY and CDR2 as FYNNEI. The CDR3 runs to 15 residues.

The specimen was peripheral blood mononuclear cells (PBMCs), collected when the disease was refractory, from a patient treated with antithyroid drugs. This TCR came from a female donor with Graves disease. The chain couples TRBV2 to TRBJ1-4; D remains unclear. DNA of the CDR3: TGTGCCAGCAGTGAGCGGGCAGCTGTAAATGAAAAACTGTTTTTT. As protein: CASSERAAVNEKLFF.